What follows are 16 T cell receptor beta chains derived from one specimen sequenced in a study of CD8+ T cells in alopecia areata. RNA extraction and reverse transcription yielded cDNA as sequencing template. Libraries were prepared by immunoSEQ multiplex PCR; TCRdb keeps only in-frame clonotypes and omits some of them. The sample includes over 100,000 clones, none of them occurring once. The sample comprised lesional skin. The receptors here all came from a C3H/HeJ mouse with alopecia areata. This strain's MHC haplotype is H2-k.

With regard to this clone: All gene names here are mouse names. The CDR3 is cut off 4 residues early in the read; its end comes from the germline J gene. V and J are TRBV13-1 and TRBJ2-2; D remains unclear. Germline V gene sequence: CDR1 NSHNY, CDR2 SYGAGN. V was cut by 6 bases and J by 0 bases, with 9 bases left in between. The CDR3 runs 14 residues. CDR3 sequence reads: CASTNTANTGQLYF. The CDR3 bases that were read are TGTGCCAGCACCAACACCGCAAACACCGGG.

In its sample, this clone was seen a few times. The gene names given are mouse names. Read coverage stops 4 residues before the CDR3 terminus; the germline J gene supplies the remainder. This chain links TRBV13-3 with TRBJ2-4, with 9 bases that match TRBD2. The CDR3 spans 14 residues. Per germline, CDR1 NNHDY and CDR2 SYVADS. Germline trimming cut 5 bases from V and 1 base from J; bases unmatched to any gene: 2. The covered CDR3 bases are TGTGCCAGCAGACGGACTGGGGGTCAAAAC. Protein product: CASRRTGGQN. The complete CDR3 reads CASRRTGGQNTLYF.

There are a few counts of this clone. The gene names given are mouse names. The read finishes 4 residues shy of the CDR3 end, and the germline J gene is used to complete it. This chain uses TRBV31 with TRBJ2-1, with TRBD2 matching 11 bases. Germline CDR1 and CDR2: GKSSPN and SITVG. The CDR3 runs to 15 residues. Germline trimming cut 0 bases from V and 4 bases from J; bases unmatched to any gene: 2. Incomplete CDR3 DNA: TGTGCCTGGAGTCTAGGGGACTGGGGGTATGCT. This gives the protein CAWSLGDWGYA. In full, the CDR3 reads CAWSLGDWGYAEQFF. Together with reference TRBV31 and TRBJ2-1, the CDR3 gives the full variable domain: AQTIHQWPVAEIKAVGSPLSLGCTIKGKSSPNLYWYWQATGGTLQQLFYSITVGQVESVVQLNLSASRPKDDQFILSTEKLLLSHSGFYLCAWSLGDWGYAEQFFGPGTRLTVL.

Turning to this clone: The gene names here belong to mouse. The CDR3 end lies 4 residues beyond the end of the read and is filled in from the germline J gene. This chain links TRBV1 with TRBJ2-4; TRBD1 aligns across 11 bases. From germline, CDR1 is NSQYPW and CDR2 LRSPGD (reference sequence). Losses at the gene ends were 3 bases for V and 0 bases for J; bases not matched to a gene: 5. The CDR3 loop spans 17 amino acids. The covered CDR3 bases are TGCACCTGCAGTGCGTCCCGGGACAGGGGGAGTCAAAAC. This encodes CTCSASRDRGSQN. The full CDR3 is CTCSASRDRGSQNTLYF.

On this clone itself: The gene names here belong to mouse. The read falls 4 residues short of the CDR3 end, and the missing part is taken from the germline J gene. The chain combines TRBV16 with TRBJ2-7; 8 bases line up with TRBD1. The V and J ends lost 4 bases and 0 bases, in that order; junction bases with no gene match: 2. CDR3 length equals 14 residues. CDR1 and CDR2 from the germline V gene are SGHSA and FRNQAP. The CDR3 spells CASSSGQGSYEQYF. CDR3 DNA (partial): TGTGCAAGCAGCTCTGGACAGGGCTCCTAT.

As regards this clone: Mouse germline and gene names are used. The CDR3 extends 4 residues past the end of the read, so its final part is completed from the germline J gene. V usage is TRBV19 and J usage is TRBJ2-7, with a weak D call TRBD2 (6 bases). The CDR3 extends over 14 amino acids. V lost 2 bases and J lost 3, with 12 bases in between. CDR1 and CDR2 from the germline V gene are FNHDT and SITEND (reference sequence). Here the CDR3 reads CASSISGGFYEQYF. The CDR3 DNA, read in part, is TGTGCCAGCAGTATTAGTGGGGGATTCTAT.

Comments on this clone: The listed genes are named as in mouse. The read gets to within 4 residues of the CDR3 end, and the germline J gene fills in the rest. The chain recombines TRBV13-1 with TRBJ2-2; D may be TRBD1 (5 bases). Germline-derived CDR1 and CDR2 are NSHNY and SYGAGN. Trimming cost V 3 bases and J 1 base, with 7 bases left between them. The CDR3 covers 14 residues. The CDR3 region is CASSARENTGQLYF. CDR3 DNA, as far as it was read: TGTGCCAGCAGTGCCAGGGAAAACACCGGG.

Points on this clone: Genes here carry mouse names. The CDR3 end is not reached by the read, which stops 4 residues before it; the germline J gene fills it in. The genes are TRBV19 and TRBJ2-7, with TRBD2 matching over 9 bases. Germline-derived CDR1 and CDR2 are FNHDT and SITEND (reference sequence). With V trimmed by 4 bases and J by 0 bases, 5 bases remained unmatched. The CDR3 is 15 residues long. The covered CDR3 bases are TGTGCCAGCAGTCACGACTGGGGGTTCTCCTAT. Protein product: CASSHDWGFSY. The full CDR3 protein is CASSHDWGFSYEQYF.

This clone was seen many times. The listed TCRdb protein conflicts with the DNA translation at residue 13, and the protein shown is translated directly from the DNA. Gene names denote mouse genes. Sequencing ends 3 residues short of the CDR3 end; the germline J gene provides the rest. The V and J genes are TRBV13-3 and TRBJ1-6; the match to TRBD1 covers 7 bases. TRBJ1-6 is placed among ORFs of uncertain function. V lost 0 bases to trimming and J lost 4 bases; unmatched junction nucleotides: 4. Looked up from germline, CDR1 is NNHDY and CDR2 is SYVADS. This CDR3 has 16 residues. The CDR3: CASSDGGGAYNSPLYF. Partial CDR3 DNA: TGTGCCAGCAGTGATGGAGGGGGCGCTTATAATTCGCCC.

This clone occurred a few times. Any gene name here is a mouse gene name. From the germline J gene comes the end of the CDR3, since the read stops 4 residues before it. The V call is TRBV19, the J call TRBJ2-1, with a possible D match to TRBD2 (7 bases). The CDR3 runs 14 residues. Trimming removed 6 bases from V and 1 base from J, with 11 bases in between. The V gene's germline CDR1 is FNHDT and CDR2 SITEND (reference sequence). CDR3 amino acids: CASIPGGNYAEQFF. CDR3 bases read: TGTGCCAGCATCCCTGGGGGCAACTATGCT.

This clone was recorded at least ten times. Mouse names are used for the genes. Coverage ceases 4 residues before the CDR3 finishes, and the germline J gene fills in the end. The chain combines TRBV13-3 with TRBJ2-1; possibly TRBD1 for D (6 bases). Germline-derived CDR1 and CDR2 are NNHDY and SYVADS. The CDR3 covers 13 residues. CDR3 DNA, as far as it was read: TGTGCCAGCAGTTCAGGGGCGGGCGCT. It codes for CASSSGAGA. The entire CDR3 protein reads CASSSGAGAEQFF.

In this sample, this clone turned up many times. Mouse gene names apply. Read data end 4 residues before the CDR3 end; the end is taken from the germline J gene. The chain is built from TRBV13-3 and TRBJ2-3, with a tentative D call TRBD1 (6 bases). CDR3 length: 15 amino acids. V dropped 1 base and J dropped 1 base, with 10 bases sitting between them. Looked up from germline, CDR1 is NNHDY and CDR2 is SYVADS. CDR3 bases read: TGTGCCAGCAGTGATAGCAGGGGAGGTGCAGAA. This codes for CASSDSRGGAE. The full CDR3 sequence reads CASSDSRGGAETLYF.

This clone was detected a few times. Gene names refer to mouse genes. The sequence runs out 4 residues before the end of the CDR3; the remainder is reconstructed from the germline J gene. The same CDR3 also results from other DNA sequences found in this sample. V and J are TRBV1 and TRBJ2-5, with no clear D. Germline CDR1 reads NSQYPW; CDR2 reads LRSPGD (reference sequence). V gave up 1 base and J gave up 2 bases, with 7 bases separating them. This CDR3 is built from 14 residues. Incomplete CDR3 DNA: TGCACCTGCAGTGCAGTCCTGGTCCAAGAC. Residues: CTCSAVLVQD. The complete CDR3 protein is CTCSAVLVQDTQYF.

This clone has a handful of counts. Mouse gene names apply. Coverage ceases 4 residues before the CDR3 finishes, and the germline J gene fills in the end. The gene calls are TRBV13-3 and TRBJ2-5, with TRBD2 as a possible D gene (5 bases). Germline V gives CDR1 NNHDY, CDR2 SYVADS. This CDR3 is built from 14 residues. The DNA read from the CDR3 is TGTGCCAGCAGTGATGCAAACTGGAAAGAC. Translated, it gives CASSDANWKD. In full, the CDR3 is CASSDANWKDTQYF.

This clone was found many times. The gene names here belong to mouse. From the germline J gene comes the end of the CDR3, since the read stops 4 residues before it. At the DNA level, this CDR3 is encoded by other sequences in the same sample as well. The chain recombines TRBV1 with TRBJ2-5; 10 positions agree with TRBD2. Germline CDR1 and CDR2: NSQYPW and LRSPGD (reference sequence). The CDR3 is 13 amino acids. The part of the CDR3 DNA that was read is TGCACCTGCAGTGAGACTGGGGGGGAC. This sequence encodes CTCSETGGD. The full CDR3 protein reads CTCSETGGDTQYF.

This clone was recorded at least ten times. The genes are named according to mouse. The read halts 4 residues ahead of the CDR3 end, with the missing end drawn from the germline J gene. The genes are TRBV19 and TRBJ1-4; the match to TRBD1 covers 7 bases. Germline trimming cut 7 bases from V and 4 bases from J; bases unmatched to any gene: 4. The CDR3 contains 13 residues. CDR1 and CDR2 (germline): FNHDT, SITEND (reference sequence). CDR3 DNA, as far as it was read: TGTGCCAGCGGGGACAGTTTCAACGAA. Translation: CASGDSFNE. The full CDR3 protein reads CASGDSFNERLFF.